This T cell receptor beta chain emerged from a study of PD-L1 blockade in urothelial cancer. Turning to the study itself: Samples of blood were analyzed 3 weeks (second dose) and 6 weeks after treatment start. Median blood clonality was around 0.086, with 80,000 to 100,000 unique TCRs.

Clones were sequenced by immunoSEQ multiplex PCR, and TCRdb holds only the in-frame ones, with some missing. Found here are 70,000 to 95,000 clones, around 89% of them singletons; the top ten hold roughly 0.99%. Stated time point: pretreatment peripheral blood. Patients suffered from locally advanced or metastatic urothelial carcinoma. Germline V gene data show CDR1 as LNHDA and CDR2 as SQIVND (reference sequence). After removal of 3 bases from V and 9 bases from J, the junction contained 11 bases not matched to a gene. The CDR3 runs 15 residues. The specimen was PBMCs, collected around atezolizumab (anti-PD-L1) treatment. The TCR originated in an elderly woman with urothelial cancer. J is TRBJ1-5 and V is TRBV19, with 7 bases fitting TRBD1. The DNA of the CDR3 is TGTGCCAGTAGTATTGTTGGTAGGGGGCTACGGCCCCAGCATTTT. The encoded protein is CASSIVGRGLRPQHF.